The rows below give T cell receptor beta chains drawn from one sample of a study of cytomegalovirus exposure and HLA in healthy donors. The method was immunoSEQ multiplex PCR; TCRdb's version includes in-frame clones alone and lacks a portion of them. The sample carries roughly 120,000 clones, 73% recorded once. The sequencing input was PBMCs. These receptors were collected from a man between 40 and 49 years old in good health and CMV-seronegative. Both conserved end residues are part of each CDR3. Size is omitted from some rows. Given values are once, few, many or a class for expanded clones.

abundance	len	v_gene	j_gene	CDR3aa
-	13	TRBV19	TRBJ2-5	CASSMAGMETQYF
-	15	TRBV19	TRBJ2-7	CASSIGGRGSYEQYF
-	15	TRBV4-3	TRBJ1-1	CASSPGRNWNTEAFF
-	13	TRBV9	TRBJ2-2	CARSGEGTGELFF
-	15	TRBV28	TRBJ1-2	CASSFIGTGISGYTF
-	14	TRBV6-5	TRBJ2-7	CASRYERSSYEQYF
-	15	TRBV9	TRBJ1-5	CASSAAGTINQPQHF
-	14	TRBV29-1	TRBJ2-1	CSVEDRGSYNEQFF
-	15	TRBV4-2	TRBJ2-1	CASSQDSDYYNEQFF
-	13	TRBV6-5	TRBJ1-1	CASSYSRGSEAFF
-	16	TRBV4-3	TRBJ2-7	CASSQEVSGITYEQYF
-	14	TRBV18	TRBJ1-2	CASSDGQAGYGYTF
-	19	TRBV4-3	TRBJ2-2	CASSQDWTSGGASTGELFF
-	12	TRBV27	TRBJ1-4	CASGTGLEKLFF
-	15	TRBV5-4	TRBJ1-3	CASSLDESSGNTIYF
-	13	TRBV10-3	TRBJ1-6	CAINEQGSSPLHF
-	12	TRBV7-9	TRBJ2-1	CASSPSYNEQFF
-	12	TRBV28	TRBJ2-7	CASSLPGYEQYF
-	14	TRBV28	TRBJ1-5	CASSLFRGNQPQHF
-	14	TRBV28	TRBJ1-2	CASSSRRQGGGYTF
-	13	TRBV4-1	TRBJ1-4	CASSPLEIEKLFF
-	13	TRBV4-3	TRBJ2-1	CASSPQRYNEQFF
-	19	TRBV11-2	TRBJ2-2	CASSLGPGTSGGLTGELFF
-	15	TRBV4-2	TRBJ1-5	CASSQEQGSDQPQHF
-	12	TRBV6-1	TRBJ2-7	CASSEGGGGQYF
-	16	TRBV7-8	TRBJ2-3	CASSLVLRGPSGTQYF
-	15	TRBV7-8	TRBJ1-3	CASSPDSSSGNTIYF
-	11	TRBV19	TRBJ1-1	CASSVGTLAFF
-	13	TRBV6-5	TRBJ1-2	CASSYSGGYGYTF
few	15	TRBV28	TRBJ1-2	CASSFLPPGSYGYTF
-	14	TRBV4-3	TRBJ1-1	CASSQVGGNTEAFF
-	14	TRBV5-4	TRBJ2-5	CASSFWTNAETQYF
-	15	TRBV19	TRBJ1-5	CASSIVAGVNQPQHF
once	15	TRBV4-1	TRBJ2-7	CASSQEAQGGYEQYF
-	17	TRBV4-2	TRBJ1-6	CASSQGTGGRNNSPLHF
once	14	TRBV13	TRBJ2-5	CASSLDGPQETQYF
-	16	TRBV7-9	TRBJ2-5	CASSLTPGQGAPTQYF
once	15	TRBV15	TRBJ1-5	CATSTATVGNQPQHF
-	18	TRBV19	TRBJ1-5	CASSVRTGNAYSNQPQHF
-	14	TRBV7-2	TRBJ1-5	CASSPGNSNQPQHF
few	17	TRBV19	TRBJ1-2	CASSTSPLTGGGYGYTF
-	16	TRBV7-2	TRBJ1-6	CASSLRTATLNSPLHF
few	15	TRBV7-9	TRBJ2-7	CASSLAPSGGYEQYF
-	16	TRBV25-1	TRBJ1-3	CASSDAGTPRVNTIYF
-	14	TRBV11-2	TRBJ2-7	CASSWGLIEDEQYF
-	13	TRBV5-1	TRBJ1-2	CASSTDRMNGYTF
-	14	TRBV6-1	TRBJ2-7	CASSVGQDSYEQYF
-	13	TRBV7-2	TRBJ2-1	CASSREGGGARFF
-	15	TRBV6-5	TRBJ2-7	CASSYGGGGSHEQYF
-	16	TRBV7-9	TRBJ2-7	CASVLTRDTPPYEQYF
-	14	TRBV6-1	TRBJ1-2	CASSDPTQGYGYTF
-	14	TRBV12-5	TRBJ2-1	CASGDDRGFDEQFF
-	15	TRBV28	TRBJ2-7	CASRSMGGFAYEQYF
-	17	TRBV18	TRBJ2-6	CASSPSGSASGANVLTF
-	13	TRBV2	TRBJ2-7	CASSDRGTYEQYF
-	13	TRBV5-7	TRBJ2-2	CASSLADTGELFF
once	15	TRBV4-3	TRBJ1-1	CASSPTTVFTTEAFF
-	14	TRBV2	TRBJ2-2	CASRERTGPGELFF
-	13	TRBV6-1	TRBJ1-2	CASSARGGAGYTF